This T cell receptor (beta chain) was documented in a study of monozygotic twins with inflammatory bowel disease. The CDR3 contains 14 residues. Per the germline V gene, CDR1 is MGHRA and CDR2 is YSYEKL. From the 5' RACE reads, TCRdb lists one entry per CDR3 protein and no DNA. The sample has more than 300,000 distinct CDR3 sequences; the top ten hold just over 2.5%. Each donor supplied approximately 2.5 ml of blood. This rearrangement joins TRBV4-1 to TRBJ1-4; TCRdb lists TRBD1, though no DNA is available to test this call. Material: blood. The TCR was taken from a human donor with ulcerative colitis or Crohn's disease, or a healthy co-twin of an affected twin (not recorded which). Here the CDR3 reads CASRIDRGQEKLFF.